The following is a TCR beta chain sequence with its context. These data are taken from a study of memory CD4+ T cells and cytomegalovirus serostatus. Single viable CD3+CD4+CD8-CD45RO+ cells were sorted as the memory CD4+ T cells. Clones were read by immunoSEQ multiplex PCR, and TCRdb kept only the in-frame ones, dropping some. The table lists approximately 61,000 clones, around 81% of them singletons. In germline, CDR1 is ENHRY, CDR2 SYGVKD. The trim removed 3 bases at V and 5 bases at J, leaving 8 bases unmatched. This CDR3 contains 16 residues. The V and J genes are TRBV10-3 and TRBJ2-7; 12 bases align to TRBD1. Sequenced sample: memory CD4+ T cells from blood. This TCR came from an adult in good health and CMV-seronegative. Some clones in this sample may be carry-over from other donors' samples. Here the CDR3 reads CAISDRGQGASHEQYF. The DNA of the CDR3 is TGTGCCATCAGTGATCGGGGACAGGGGGCATCCCACGAGCAGTACTTC.